Given below is one T cell receptor (beta chain) in context. Its specificity is unknown. This sample is part of a study of OX40 agonist ivuxolimab in advanced cancers. Background on the study: Patients received ivuxolimab, an agonistic anti-OX40 (CD134) antibody. Study conclusions and caveats: Clonal expansion in partial responders at 0.1-3.0 mg/kg ranked among the lowest.

The germline CDR1 and CDR2 sequences are MDHEN and SYDVKM. The ends lost 3 bases at V and 1 base at J; junction bases unmatched: 7. This CDR3 region has 17 residues. Clones were sequenced by immunoSEQ multiplex PCR, and TCRdb holds only the in-frame ones, with some missing. This sample has roughly 67,000 clones, with over 75% found just once. The TCR originated in an adult with an advanced solid tumor such as melanoma, head and neck, liver or kidney cancer. The source was CD4+ or CD8+ T cells sorted from blood, collected in a trial of the OX40 agonist ivuxolimab. The V gene is TRBV28, the J gene TRBJ2-7; 12 nucleotides line up with TRBD2. CDR3 sequence (DNA): TGTGCCAGCAGTTTGACCGGACTAGCGGGGAGGTCCTACGAGCAGTACTTC. Protein: CASSLTGLAGRSYEQYF.